This T cell receptor beta chain was sequenced for a study of CD8 T cells in Susac syndrome. A single count supports this clonotype. RNA was extracted with the RNeasy kit, and a quantity of about 0.45 to 1 ug was reverse transcribed using random hexamers. TCRdb recomputed calls from the immunoSEQ multiplex PCR reads with MiXCR, one row per CDR3 protein. The data show 200,000 to 250,000 distinct CDR3 sequences, about 96% seen once. The specimen sequenced was CD4+ T cells from PBMCs. This receptor was identified in a human donor with multiple sclerosis.

The CDR3 is CSAIVRDGKETQYF. The CDR3 coding sequence is TGCAGTGCTATAGTCAGGGACGGAAAAGAGACCCAGTACTTC. The chain links TRBV20-1 to TRBJ2-5, with D perhaps given as TRBD1 or TRBD2 (5 bases each). V was trimmed by 4 bases and J by 3 bases, leaving 15 bases between them. CDR1 DFQATT and CDR2 SNEGSKA come from the germline V gene (reference sequence). This CDR3 is 14 amino acids long.